The present entry profiles one T cell receptor (beta chain) with its context. This sample was taken from a study of blood T cell repertoires in COVID-19. Study as a whole: Spain, Italy and the United States supplied samples that represented acute and convalescent COVID-19. T cells, B-cell-depleted T cells, or PBMCs supplied cDNA or gDNA.

Authors' data handling: Estimated nucleated cell counts came from reference gene primer amplification. Clones were read by immunoSEQ multiplex PCR, and TCRdb kept only the in-frame ones, dropping some. V and J calls and clone size are those listed in that table; D and trimming were worked out from the DNA. The sample shows tens of thousands of clones, around 80% of them seen only once. Trimming took 2 bases from V and 0 from J; bases not matched to a gene: 1. Germline assignment: CDR1 SGHTA and CDR2 FQGNSA. The CDR3 contains 16 residues. This receptor was obtained from a human donor in a cohort sampled during active COVID-19. This sequence joins TRBV7-2 and TRBJ2-6; 7 positions match TRBD1. The sample was peripheral blood. The CDR3 loop is CASSLRGLSGANVLTF. The CDR3 nucleotides are TGTGCCAGCAGCTTAAGGGGGCTCTCTGGGGCCAACGTCCTGACTTTC.